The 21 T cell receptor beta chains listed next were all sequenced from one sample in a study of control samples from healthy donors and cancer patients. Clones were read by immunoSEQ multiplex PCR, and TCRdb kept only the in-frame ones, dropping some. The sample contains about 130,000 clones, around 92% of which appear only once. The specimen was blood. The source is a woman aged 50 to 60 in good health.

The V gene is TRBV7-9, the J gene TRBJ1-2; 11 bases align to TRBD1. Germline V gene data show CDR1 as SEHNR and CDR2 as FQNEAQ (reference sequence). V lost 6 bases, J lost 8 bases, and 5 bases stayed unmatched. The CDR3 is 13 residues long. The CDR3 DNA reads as TGTGCCAGCAGACTAGGACAGGGGGCGGGCTACACCTTC. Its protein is CASRLGQGAGYTF.

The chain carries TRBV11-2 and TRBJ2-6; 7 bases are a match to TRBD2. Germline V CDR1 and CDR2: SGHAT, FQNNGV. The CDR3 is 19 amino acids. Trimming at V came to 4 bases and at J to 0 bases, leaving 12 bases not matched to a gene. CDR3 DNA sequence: TGTGCCAGCAGCTCGTTACGGGGGGACGACTTCTCTGGGGCCAACGTCCTGACTTTC. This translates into CASSSLRGDDFSGANVLTF.

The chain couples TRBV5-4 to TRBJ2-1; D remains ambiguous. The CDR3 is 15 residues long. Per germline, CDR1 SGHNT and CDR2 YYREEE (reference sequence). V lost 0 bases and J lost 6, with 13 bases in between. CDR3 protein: CASSLAGQGSNEQFF. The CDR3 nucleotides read TGTGCCAGCAGCTTGGCCGGCCAAGGCAGCAATGAGCAGTTCTTC.

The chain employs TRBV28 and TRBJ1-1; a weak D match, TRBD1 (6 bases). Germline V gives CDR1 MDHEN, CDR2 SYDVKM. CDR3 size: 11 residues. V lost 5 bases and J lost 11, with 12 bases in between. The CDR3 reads CASSITGYAFF. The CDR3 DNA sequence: TGTGCCAGCAGTATCACAGGGTACGCTTTCTTT.

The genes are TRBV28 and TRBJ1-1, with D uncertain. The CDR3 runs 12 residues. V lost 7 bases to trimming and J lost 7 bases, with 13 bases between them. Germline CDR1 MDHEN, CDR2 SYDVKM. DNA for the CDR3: TGTGCCAGCAAGGGAGGGTACATTGAAGCTTTCTTT. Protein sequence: CASKGGYIEAFF.

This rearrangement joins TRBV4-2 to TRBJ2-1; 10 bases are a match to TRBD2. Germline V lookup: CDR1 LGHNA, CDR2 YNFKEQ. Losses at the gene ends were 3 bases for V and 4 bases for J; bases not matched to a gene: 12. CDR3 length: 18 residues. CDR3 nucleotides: TGTGCCAGCAGCCATGATACCAGCGGGAGGGTGGGGTACAATGAGCAGTTCTTC. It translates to CASSHDTSGRVGYNEQFF.

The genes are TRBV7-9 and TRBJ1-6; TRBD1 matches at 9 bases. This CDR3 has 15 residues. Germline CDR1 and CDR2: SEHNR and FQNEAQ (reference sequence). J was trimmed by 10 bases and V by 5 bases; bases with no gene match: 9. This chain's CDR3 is CASSKGQGLGSPLHF. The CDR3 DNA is TGTGCCAGCAGCAAGGGACAGGGATTAGGCTCACCCCTCCACTTT.

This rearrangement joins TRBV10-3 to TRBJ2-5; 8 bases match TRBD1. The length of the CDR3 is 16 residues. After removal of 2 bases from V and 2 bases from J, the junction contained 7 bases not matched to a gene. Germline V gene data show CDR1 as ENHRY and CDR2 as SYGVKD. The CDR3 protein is CAISERDRGKQETQYF. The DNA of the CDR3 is TGTGCCATCAGTGAGAGAGACAGGGGAAAGCAAGAGACCCAGTACTTC.

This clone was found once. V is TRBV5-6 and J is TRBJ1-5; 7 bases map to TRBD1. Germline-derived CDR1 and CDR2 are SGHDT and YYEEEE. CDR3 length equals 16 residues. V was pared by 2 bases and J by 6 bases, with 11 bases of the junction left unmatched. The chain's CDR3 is CASSLTQGVGGQPQHF. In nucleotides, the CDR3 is TGTGCCAGCAGCTTAACCCAGGGGGTCGGCGGTCAGCCCCAGCATTTT.

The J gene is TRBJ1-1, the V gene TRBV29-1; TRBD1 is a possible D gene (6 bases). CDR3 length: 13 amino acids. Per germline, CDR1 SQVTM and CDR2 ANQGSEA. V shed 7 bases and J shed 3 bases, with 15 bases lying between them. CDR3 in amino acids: CSAKGGLDTEAFF. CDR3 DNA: TGCAGCGCCAAGGGGGGGCTCGACACTGAAGCTTTCTTT.

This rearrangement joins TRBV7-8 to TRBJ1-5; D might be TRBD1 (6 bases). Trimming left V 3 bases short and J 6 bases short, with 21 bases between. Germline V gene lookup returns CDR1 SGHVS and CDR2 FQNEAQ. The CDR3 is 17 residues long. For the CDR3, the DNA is TGTGCCAGCAGCTTCACCCTTACAGGGCCGCAAGCTCAGCCCCAGCATTTT. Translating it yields CASSFTLTGPQAQPQHF.

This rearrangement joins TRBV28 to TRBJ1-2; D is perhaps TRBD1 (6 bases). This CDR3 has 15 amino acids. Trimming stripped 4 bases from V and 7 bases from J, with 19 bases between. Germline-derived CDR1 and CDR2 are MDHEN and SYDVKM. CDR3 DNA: TGTGCCAGCAGTTCTGGGAGGGGGGCGGCTGGTGGCTACACCTTC. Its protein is CASSSGRGAAGGYTF.

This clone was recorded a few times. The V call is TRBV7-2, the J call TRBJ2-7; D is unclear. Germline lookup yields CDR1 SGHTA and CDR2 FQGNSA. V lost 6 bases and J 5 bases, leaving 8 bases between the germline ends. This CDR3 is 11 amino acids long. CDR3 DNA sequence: TGTGCCAGCAGTAGAATCGACGAGCAGTACTTC. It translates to CASSRIDEQYF.

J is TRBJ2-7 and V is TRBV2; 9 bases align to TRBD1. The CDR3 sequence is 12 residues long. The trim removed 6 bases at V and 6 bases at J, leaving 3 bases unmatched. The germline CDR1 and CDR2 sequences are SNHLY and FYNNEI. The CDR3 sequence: CASRGQGPEQYF. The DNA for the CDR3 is TGTGCCAGCAGGGGACAGGGCCCCGAGCAGTACTTC.

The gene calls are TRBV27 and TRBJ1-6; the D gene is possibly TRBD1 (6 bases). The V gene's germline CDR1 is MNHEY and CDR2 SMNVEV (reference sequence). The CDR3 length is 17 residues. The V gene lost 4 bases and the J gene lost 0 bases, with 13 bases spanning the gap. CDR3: CASSYGQLSSYNSPLHF. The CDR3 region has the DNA TGTGCCAGCAGTTACGGACAGTTGAGCTCCTATAATTCACCCCTCCACTTT.

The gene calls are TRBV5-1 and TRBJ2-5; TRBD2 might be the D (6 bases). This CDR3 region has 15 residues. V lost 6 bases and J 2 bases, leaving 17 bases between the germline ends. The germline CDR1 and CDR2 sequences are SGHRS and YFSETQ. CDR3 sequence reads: CASTPREAGQETQYF. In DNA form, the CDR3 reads TGCGCCAGCACCCCCCGGGAAGCGGGTCAAGAGACCCAGTACTTC. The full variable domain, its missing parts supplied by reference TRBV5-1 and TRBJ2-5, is KAGVTQTPRYLIKTRGQQVTLSCSPISGHRSVSWYQQTPGQGLQFLFEYFSETQRNKGNFPGRFSGRQFSNSRSEMNVSTLELGDSALYLCASTPREAGQETQYFGPGTRLLVL.

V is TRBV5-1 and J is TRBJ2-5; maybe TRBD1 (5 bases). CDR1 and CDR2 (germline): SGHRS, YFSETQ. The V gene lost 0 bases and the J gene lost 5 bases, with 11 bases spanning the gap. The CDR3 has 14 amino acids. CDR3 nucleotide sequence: TGCGCCAGCAGCTTGGGTAGGGGAAGGGAGACCCAGTACTTC. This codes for CASSLGRGRETQYF. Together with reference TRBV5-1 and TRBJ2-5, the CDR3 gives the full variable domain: KAGVTQTPRYLIKTRGQQVTLSCSPISGHRSVSWYQQTPGQGLQFLFEYFSETQRNKGNFPGRFSGRQFSNSRSEMNVSTLELGDSALYLCASSLGRGRETQYFGPGTRLLVL.

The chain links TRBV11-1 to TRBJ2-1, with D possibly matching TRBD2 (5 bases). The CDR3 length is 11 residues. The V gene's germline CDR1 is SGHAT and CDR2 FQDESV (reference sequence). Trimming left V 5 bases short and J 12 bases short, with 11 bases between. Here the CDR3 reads CASSVGVRQFF. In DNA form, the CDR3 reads TGTGCCAGCAGCGTCGGGGTGCGGCAGTTCTTC. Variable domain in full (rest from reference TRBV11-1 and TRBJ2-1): EAEVAQSPRYKITEKSQAVAFWCDPISGHATLYWYRQILGQGPELLVQFQDESVVDDSQLPKDRFSAERLKGVDSTLKIQPAELGDSAMYLCASSVGVRQFFGPGTRLTVL.

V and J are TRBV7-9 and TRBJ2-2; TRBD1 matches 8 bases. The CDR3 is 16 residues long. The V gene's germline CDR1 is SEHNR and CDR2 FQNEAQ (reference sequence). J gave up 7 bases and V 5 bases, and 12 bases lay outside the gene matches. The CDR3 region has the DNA TGTGCCAGCAGCCGAGGACAGGGAGGTGTTGGCGGGGAGCTGTTTTTT. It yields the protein CASSRGQGGVGGELFF.

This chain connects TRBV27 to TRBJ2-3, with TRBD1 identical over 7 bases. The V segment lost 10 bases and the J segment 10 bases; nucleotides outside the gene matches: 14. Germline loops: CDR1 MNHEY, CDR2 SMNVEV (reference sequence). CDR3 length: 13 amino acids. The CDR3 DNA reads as TGTGCCACCAAAGGGGGCGCGGGTATCGCGCAGTATTTT. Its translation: CATKGGAGIAQYF.

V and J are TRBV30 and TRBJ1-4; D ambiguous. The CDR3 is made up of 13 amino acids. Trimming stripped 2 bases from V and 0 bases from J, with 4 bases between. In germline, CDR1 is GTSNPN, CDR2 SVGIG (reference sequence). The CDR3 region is CAWSPSTNEKLFF. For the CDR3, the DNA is TGTGCCTGGAGTCCGTCAACTAATGAAAAACTGTTTTTT.